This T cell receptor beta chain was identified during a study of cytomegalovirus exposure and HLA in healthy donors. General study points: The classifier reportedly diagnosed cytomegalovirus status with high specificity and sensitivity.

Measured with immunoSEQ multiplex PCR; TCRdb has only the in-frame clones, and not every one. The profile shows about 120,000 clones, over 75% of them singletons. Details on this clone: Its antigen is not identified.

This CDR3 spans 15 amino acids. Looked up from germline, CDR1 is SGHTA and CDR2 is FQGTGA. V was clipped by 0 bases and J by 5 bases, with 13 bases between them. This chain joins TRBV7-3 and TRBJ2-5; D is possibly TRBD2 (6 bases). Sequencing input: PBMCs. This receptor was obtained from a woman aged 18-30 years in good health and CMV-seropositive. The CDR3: CASSLTFLEGETQYF. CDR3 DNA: TGTGCCAGCAGCTTAACGTTTCTGGAGGGGGAGACCCAGTACTTC.